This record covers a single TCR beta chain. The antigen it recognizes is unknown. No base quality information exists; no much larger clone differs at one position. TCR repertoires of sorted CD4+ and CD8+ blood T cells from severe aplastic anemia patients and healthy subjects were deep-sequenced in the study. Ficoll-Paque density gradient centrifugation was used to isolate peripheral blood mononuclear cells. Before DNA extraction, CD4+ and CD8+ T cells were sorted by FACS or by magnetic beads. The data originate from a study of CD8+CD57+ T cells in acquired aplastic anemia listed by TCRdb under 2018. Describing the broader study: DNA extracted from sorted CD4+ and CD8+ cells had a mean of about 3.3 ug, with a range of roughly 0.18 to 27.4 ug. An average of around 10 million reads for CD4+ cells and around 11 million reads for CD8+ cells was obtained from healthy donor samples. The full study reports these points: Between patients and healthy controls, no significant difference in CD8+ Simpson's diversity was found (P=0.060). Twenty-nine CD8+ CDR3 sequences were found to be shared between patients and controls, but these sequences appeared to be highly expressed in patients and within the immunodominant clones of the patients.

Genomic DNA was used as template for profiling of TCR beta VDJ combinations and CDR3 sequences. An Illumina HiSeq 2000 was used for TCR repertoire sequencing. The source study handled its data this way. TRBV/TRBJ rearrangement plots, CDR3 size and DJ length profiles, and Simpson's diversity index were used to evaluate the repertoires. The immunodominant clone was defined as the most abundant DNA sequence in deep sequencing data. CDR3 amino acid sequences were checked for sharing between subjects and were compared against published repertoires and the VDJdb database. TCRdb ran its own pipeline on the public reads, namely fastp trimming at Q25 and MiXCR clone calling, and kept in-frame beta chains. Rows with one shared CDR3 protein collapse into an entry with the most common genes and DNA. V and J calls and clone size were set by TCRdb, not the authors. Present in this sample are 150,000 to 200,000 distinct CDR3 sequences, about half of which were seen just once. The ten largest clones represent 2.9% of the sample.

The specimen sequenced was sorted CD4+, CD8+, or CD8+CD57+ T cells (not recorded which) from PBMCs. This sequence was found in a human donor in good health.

The CDR3 in this case is CASRVSSPLHF. The DNA sequence is TGTGCCAGCAGGGTTAGCTCACCCCTCCACTTT. Recombination joined TRBV2 with TRBJ1-6; no confident D gene assignment can be made. V lost 6 bases and J lost 10 bases; the stretch between them is 7 bases long. From the cysteine up to the phenylalanine, the CDR3 has a length of 11 residues. The sequence is cut down to CDR3 DNA, 33 bases in frame from base 1. For CDR1 and CDR2, the germline V gene lists SNHLY and FYNNEI.